Presented here are 32 T cell receptor beta chains from one specimen sequenced in a study of cytomegalovirus exposure and HLA in healthy donors. The study ran its PCR with 60 Vbeta and 13 Jbeta primers. Sequenced by immunoSEQ multiplex PCR; TCRdb stores in-frame clones only, minus some. There are approximately 100,000 clones in the sample; about three quarters occur only once, and over 15% lies in the top ten. What was sequenced was PBMCs. The receptors here all came from a man aged 55 to 69 in good health and CMV-seropositive.

J is TRBJ2-7 and V is TRBV5-6, with 10 nucleotides matching TRBD1. CDR1 is SGHDT and CDR2 is YYEEEE in the germline V gene. Trimming removed 3 bases from V and 3 bases from J; junction bases left unmatched: 9. The CDR3 runs 16 residues. CDR3 amino acids: CASSSGGQGFFYEQYF. CDR3 coding DNA: TGTGCCAGCAGCTCGGGGGGACAGGGGTTTTTCTACGAGCAGTACTTC.

V gene TRBV4-1 combines with J gene TRBJ1-1; TRBD1 matches at 8 bases. CDR3 size: 14 residues. Trimming removed 4 bases from V and 5 bases from J; junction bases left unmatched: 6. Germline CDR1 and CDR2: MGHRA and YSYEKL. This chain's CDR3 is CASSPNRGGTEAFF. DNA of the CDR3: TGCGCCAGCAGCCCGAACAGGGGGGGGACTGAAGCTTTCTTT.

The chain has TRBV7-6 and TRBJ1-4; unclear D gene. Germline assignment: CDR1 SGHVS and CDR2 FNYEAQ. The CDR3 has 14 residues. V was trimmed by 1 base and J by 8 bases, leaving 11 bases between them. Here the CDR3 DNA reads TGTGCCAGCAGCTTAGAAACGTCGGAGGAAAAACTGTTTTTT. This sequence encodes CASSLETSEEKLFF.

This chain uses TRBV7-6 with TRBJ2-7; a possible D gene is TRBD1 (6 bases). The CDR3 totals 11 residues. Trimming removed 3 bases from V and 6 bases from J, with 6 bases in between. In germline, CDR1 is SGHVS, CDR2 FNYEAQ. The CDR3 region is CASSLDSEQYF. In nucleotides, the CDR3 is TGTGCCAGCAGCTTGGACAGCGAGCAGTACTTC.

The chain recombines TRBV2 with TRBJ2-7; 12 bases line up with TRBD1. With V trimmed by 4 bases and J by 5 bases, 9 bases remained unmatched. CDR3 length: 16 residues. Germline CDR1 and CDR2: SNHLY and FYNNEI. The CDR3 spells CASSGGTGGYSDEQYF. CDR3 coding DNA: TGTGCCAGCAGTGGGGGGACAGGGGGCTATTCGGACGAGCAGTACTTC.

J is TRBJ2-7 and V is TRBV2; 8 positions agree with TRBD2. The V and J ends lost 2 bases and 0 bases, in that order; junction bases with no gene match: 3. Germline-derived CDR1 and CDR2 are SNHLY and FYNNEI. This CDR3 is built from 15 residues. The CDR3 DNA reads as TGTGCCAGCAGTGAAACTAGCGGACGCTCCTACGAGCAGTACTTC. Translating gives CASSETSGRSYEQYF.

The chain is built from TRBV6-1 and TRBJ2-2; D is perhaps TRBD1 (5 bases). CDR3 length equals 13 residues. Germline assignment: CDR1 MNHNS and CDR2 SASEGT. V shed 2 bases and J shed 6 bases, with 7 bases lying between them. The CDR3 sequence: CASSELRAGELFF. DNA of the CDR3: TGTGCCAGCAGTGAACTCAGGGCCGGGGAGCTGTTTTTT.

V gene TRBV5-1 combines with J gene TRBJ2-1, with D perhaps matching TRBD2 (5 bases). Germline V gene data show CDR1 as SGHRS and CDR2 as YFSETQ. V lost 5 bases to trimming and J lost 1 base, with 13 bases between them. The CDR3 extends over 15 amino acids. The CDR3 region is CASSPPGRSYNEQFF. The CDR3 nucleotides are TGCGCCAGCAGTCCCCCGGGAAGGTCCTACAATGAGCAGTTCTTC.

V usage is TRBV14 and J usage is TRBJ2-7; 11 bases are shared with TRBD2. Per the germline V gene, CDR1 is SGHDN and CDR2 is FVKESK. The V and J ends lost 4 bases and 7 bases, in that order; junction bases with no gene match: 6. CDR3 length: 14 amino acids. CDR3 amino acids: CASSLRLAGYEQYF. The CDR3 DNA sequence: TGTGCCAGCAGCCTGCGACTAGCGGGGTATGAGCAGTACTTC.

V usage is TRBV19 and J usage is TRBJ2-5, with D possibly being TRBD2 (6 bases). There are 14 residues in the CDR3. V was shortened by 7 bases and J by 2 bases, with 14 bases between the two germline ends. Germline V gene sequence: CDR1 LNHDA, CDR2 SQIVND (reference sequence). DNA of the CDR3: TGTGCCAGTACCCTCTCACGGGGGCAAGAGACCCAGTACTTC. Protein sequence: CASTLSRGQETQYF.

CDR3 DNA sequence: TGTGCCAGCAGGAACGGGGGGACAGGGGTAGAAAAACTGTTTTTT. It codes for CASRNGGTGVEKLFF. This chain joins TRBV25-1 and TRBJ1-4, with 10 bases lining up with TRBD1. Trimming cost V 6 bases and J 8 bases; bases outside gene matches: 9. The length of the CDR3 is 15 residues. Germline loops: CDR1 MGHDK, CDR2 SYGVNS.

The gene calls are TRBV13 and TRBJ1-3; 9 bases are a match to TRBD1. V shed 5 bases, J shed 5 bases, and the junction held 4 bases outside the gene matches. The germline gives CDR1 PRHDT, CDR2 FYEKMQ (reference sequence). The length of the CDR3 is 14 residues. The DNA of the CDR3 is TGTGCCAGCAGCCTACAGGGGGCCAGAAACACCATATATTTT. Protein sequence: CASSLQGARNTIYF.

The chain couples TRBV12-5 to TRBJ2-2; TRBD1 aligns across 9 bases. Germline V CDR1 and CDR2: LGHNT, FRNRAP. The CDR3 totals 15 residues. J gave up 7 bases and V 1 base, and 4 bases lay outside the gene matches. DNA of the CDR3: TGTGCTAGTGGTTTGGACAGGGGGCAGGGCGGGGAGCTGTTTTTT. It specifies CASGLDRGQGGELFF.

The chain uses TRBV18 and TRBJ2-5, with TRBD1 matching 8 bases. CDR3 size: 16 residues. Looked up from germline, CDR1 is KGHSH and CDR2 is LQKENI. The V segment lost 2 bases and the J segment 1 base; nucleotides outside the gene matches: 6. In DNA, the CDR3 is TGTGCCAGCTCACCAATGGGACAGGCGACCCAAGAGACCCAGTACTTC. The encoded protein is CASSPMGQATQETQYF. The full variable domain, its missing parts supplied by reference TRBV18 and TRBJ2-5, is NAGVMQNPRHLVRRRGQEARLRCSPMKGHSHVYWYRQLPEEGLKFMVYLQKENIIDESGMPKERFSAEFPKEGPSILRIQQVVRGDSAAYFCASSPMGQATQETQYFGPGTRLLVL.

The chain uses TRBV5-6 and TRBJ2-7, with D tentatively TRBD1 (6 bases). The germline V gene has CDR1 SGHDT and CDR2 YYEEEE. The CDR3 covers 14 residues. The V end lost 0 bases, the J end lost 2 bases, and 9 bases lay between the germline ends. CDR3 coding DNA: TGTGCCAGCAGCTTGGGGGACATTACCTACGAGCAGTACTTC. Its protein is CASSLGDITYEQYF. The entire variable domain, with the rest obtained from reference TRBV5-6 and TRBJ2-7, is as follows: DAGVTQSPTHLIKTRGQQVTLRCSPKSGHDTVSWYQQALGQGPQFIFQYYEEEERQRGNFPDRFSGHQFPNYSSELNVNALLLGDSALYLCASSLGDITYEQYFGPGTRLTVT.

The rearrangement joins TRBV6-1 to TRBJ2-7, with TRBD1 identical over 7 bases. The CDR3 consists of 14 residues. V was clipped by 4 bases and J by 2 bases; unmatched bases: 5. CDR1 MNHNS and CDR2 SASEGT come from the germline V gene. The CDR3 region has the DNA TGTGCCAGCAGTGGGGACAGAAAACCCTACGAGCAGTACTTC. Translated: CASSGDRKPYEQYF.

V and J are TRBV7-9 and TRBJ2-3; 7 positions agree with TRBD2. The germline CDR1 and CDR2 sequences are SEHNR and FQNEAQ (reference sequence). The CDR3 runs to 16 residues. V lost 5 bases and J lost 0; bases outside the gene matches: 8. The DNA of the CDR3 is TGTGCCAGCAGCCGCACTCGACTAGCAAGCACAGATACGCAGTATTTT. The encoded protein is CASSRTRLASTDTQYF.

The chain uses TRBV10-1 and TRBJ2-7; 7 nucleotides agree with TRBD1. The germline CDR1 and CDR2 sequences are WNHNN and SYGVQD (reference sequence). V shed 3 bases, J shed 3 bases, and the junction held 11 bases outside the gene matches. The CDR3 covers 16 residues. The CDR3 region is CASSDSPPQGFYEQYF. The CDR3, as DNA: TGCGCCAGCAGTGACAGTCCCCCACAGGGGTTCTACGAGCAGTACTTC.

This chain links TRBV2 with TRBJ1-5, with a weak D call TRBD1 (5 bases). This CDR3 contains 15 residues. Trimming took 6 bases from V and 4 from J, leaving 16 bases between them. Germline CDR1 SNHLY, CDR2 FYNNEI. The CDR3 is CASSPGGGGNQPQHF. DNA for the CDR3: TGTGCCAGCAGCCCGGGGGGGGGAGGGAATCAGCCCCAGCATTTT.

This sequence joins TRBV12-5 and TRBJ1-4; D gene ambiguous. V lost 9 bases, J lost 8 bases, and 34 bases lay in between. The CDR3 contains 19 residues. In germline, CDR1 is LGHNT, CDR2 FRNRAP. As DNA, the CDR3 is TGTGCTAGGGAGGTTAGAGAGAGACTGACCTACTCCTACGAGGAAAAACTGTTTTTT. Amino acids: CAREVRERLTYSYEEKLFF.

The chain is built from TRBV10-3 and TRBJ2-7; TRBD1 matches 9 bases. V was clipped by 8 bases and J by 2 bases; unmatched bases: 7. The germline V gene has CDR1 ENHRY and CDR2 SYGVKD. The CDR3 is 14 residues long. The CDR3 DNA reads TGTGCCATCGGGGCCGGGACAGGGCCCTACGAGCAGTACTTC. Protein: CAIGAGTGPYEQYF.

J is TRBJ1-1 and V is TRBV6-6; no definite D call. This CDR3 has 13 amino acids. Trimming pared 2 bases from V and 5 bases from J, leaving 9 bases between. Germline lookup yields CDR1 MNHNY and CDR2 SVGAGI (reference sequence). CDR3 sequence: CASSYGGRTEAFF. Here the CDR3 DNA reads TGTGCCAGCAGTTACGGAGGAAGAACTGAAGCTTTCTTT.

This chain uses TRBV10-1 with TRBJ1-2; D might be TRBD1 (6 bases). This CDR3 has 13 amino acids. Deletions cut 0 bases from V and 4 bases from J, with 6 bases between. Germline lookup yields CDR1 WNHNN and CDR2 SYGVQD (reference sequence). For the CDR3, the DNA is TGCGCCAGCAGTGAGTCGGGGGCCTATGGCTACACCTTC. Amino acid sequence: CASSESGAYGYTF.

About this clone: The identical CDR3 is also encoded by other nucleotide sequences in the sample. J is TRBJ2-1 and V is TRBV9; D is ambiguous. V was pared by 4 bases and J by 9 bases, with 14 bases between. The CDR3 totals 13 residues. Germline V gene data show CDR1 as SGDLS and CDR2 as YYNGEE. In DNA, the CDR3 is TGTGCCAGCAGCCCAGGTGATCAAAGTGAGCAGTTCTTC. Translation gives CASSPGDQSEQFF.

This sequence joins TRBV4-1 and TRBJ1-2; TRBD1 is a possible D gene (6 bases). CDR1 is MGHRA and CDR2 is YSYEKL in the germline V gene. The V end lost 4 bases, the J end lost 8 bases, and 17 bases lay between the germline ends. The CDR3 runs 14 residues. The CDR3 sequence is CASSPRGGSGGYTF. DNA for the CDR3: TGCGCCAGCAGCCCGAGGGGGGGAAGTGGCGGCTACACCTTC.

A note on this clone: The junction shows a germline mismatch at one end, possibly a read error. The gene calls are TRBV6-1 and TRBJ2-5; D possibly corresponds to TRBD2 (5 bases). This CDR3 has 11 amino acids. Germline V gene lookup returns CDR1 MNHNS and CDR2 SASEGT. The CDR3 loop is CASSGPARRHF. Here the CDR3 DNA reads TGTGCCAGCAGTGGTCCGGCCCGGAGGCACTTC.

This CDR3 reads CASSLGTINYGYTF. The CDR3 nucleotides are TGTGCCAGCAGTCTCGGGACAATTAACTATGGCTACACCTTC. The chain employs TRBV2 and TRBJ1-2, with D maybe TRBD1 (6 bases). The CDR3 is made up of 14 amino acids. V gave up 5 bases and J gave up 1 base, with 11 bases separating them. The V gene's germline CDR1 is SNHLY and CDR2 FYNNEI.

The chain is built from TRBV27 and TRBJ1-4; TRBD1 is a possible D gene (5 bases). V gave up 5 bases and J gave up 4 bases, with 14 bases separating them. CDR1 MNHEY and CDR2 SMNVEV come from the germline V gene (reference sequence). The CDR3 has 15 amino acids. Here the CDR3 DNA reads TGTGCCAGCAGTCTCGGGGGGTTCGGTAATGAAAAACTGTTTTTT. Protein sequence: CASSLGGFGNEKLFF.

The chain combines TRBV18 with TRBJ1-3; no reliable D call. Per germline, CDR1 KGHSH and CDR2 LQKENI. V lost 5 bases to trimming and J lost 2 bases, with 10 bases between them. The CDR3 contains 14 residues. CDR3 sequence: CASSNSLTGNTIYF. CDR3 bases: TGTGCCAGCTCAAACAGCCTAACTGGAAACACCATATATTTT.

This clone has just a few counts. The chain uses TRBV28 and TRBJ2-7, with 11 bases matching TRBD2. CDR1 and CDR2 (germline): MDHEN, SYDVKM. The J segment lost 2 bases and the V segment lost 6 bases, leaving 9 bases of the junction unmatched. The CDR3 covers 16 residues. CDR3 DNA sequence: TGTGCCAGCAGCTCTCCCGGGACTAGCGGTGCCTACGAGCAGTACTTC. It specifies CASSSPGTSGAYEQYF. Drawing the rest from reference TRBV28 and TRBJ2-7, the complete variable domain is DVKVTQSSRYLVKRTGEKVFLECVQDMDHENMFWYRQDPGLGLRLIYFSYDVKMKEKGDIPEGYSVSREKKERFSLILESASTNQTSMYLCASSSPGTSGAYEQYFGPGTRLTVT.

V gene TRBV9 combines with J gene TRBJ1-4; 7 nucleotides line up with TRBD1. The V gene end was trimmed by 0 bases and the J gene end by 1 base; junction bases not matched to a gene: 3. From germline, CDR1 is SGDLS and CDR2 YYNGEE. The CDR3 length is 16 residues. CDR3 residues: CASSVDPGGTNEKLFF. In DNA form, the CDR3 reads TGTGCCAGCAGCGTAGACCCAGGGGGAACTAATGAAAAACTGTTTTTT.

The chain carries TRBV9 and TRBJ2-4, with 7 bases lining up with TRBD1. The CDR3 consists of 14 residues. The trim removed 0 bases at V and 8 bases at J, leaving 5 bases unmatched. Germline V CDR1 and CDR2: SGDLS, YYNGEE. The CDR3 DNA follows: TGTGCCAGCAGCGTAGAACAGGGGCCTTACATTCAGTACTTC. Its protein product is CASSVEQGPYIQYF.